This is a list of T cell receptor beta chains from one sample in a study of T cells in Graves' hyperthyroidism and ophthalmopathy. TCRdb reanalysed the multiplex PCR reads using MiXCR and keeps one entry per CDR3 protein. The sample lists around 190,000 distinct CDR3 sequences, 17% seen once, with approximately 56% in the top ten. The sample comprised blood. The receptors were gathered from a woman aged 50 to 65 with Graves' hyperthyroidism. Both conserved end residues are trimmed from each CDR3. The order of the fields is V gene, J gene, CDR3 protein.

TRBV28	TRBJ1-2	ASSLRTDTYGYT
TRBV10-3	TRBJ1-4	ATTERGLNEKLF
TRBV10-1	TRBJ2-5	ASSDRQGEETQY
TRBV7-9	TRBJ1-2	ASSFMEFYGYT
TRBV9	TRBJ2-7	ASSGDTYEQY
TRBV12-3/TRBV12-4	TRBJ2-1	ASSPRSLYNEQF
TRBV20-1	TRBJ2-3	SARDLRVAGASDTQY
TRBV15	TRBJ2-3	ATSSPGTPFTDTQY
TRBV7-9	TRBJ1-1	ASSLQGQVDTEAF
TRBV27	TRBJ2-7	ASSLSGQGTNEQY
TRBV5-1	TRBJ2-7	ASSFREDGYEQY
TRBV12-5	TRBJ2-1	ASGLQRFSYNEQF
TRBV19	TRBJ1-1	ASSVDRGREAF
TRBV11-3	TRBJ2-1	ASSLAGTYSYEQF
TRBV4-1	TRBJ2-3	ASSQGPGLVRDTQY
TRBV6-1	TRBJ2-1	ASRGYYNEQF
TRBV12-3/TRBV12-4	TRBJ2-7	ASRPTSGGGAYEQY
TRBV12-3/TRBV12-4	TRBJ2-3	ASSLVISDTQY
TRBV11-3	TRBJ2-7	ASSPGLAGPDYEQY
TRBV7-7	TRBJ2-3	ASSYLPDRGSDTQY
TRBV28	TRBJ1-2	ASRRDSLSYGYT
TRBV4-1	TRBJ1-1	ASSQGASLGTEAF
TRBV30	TRBJ1-1	ARVERDYSPF
TRBV27	TRBJ1-5	ASSLSNSNQPQH
TRBV27	TRBJ2-1	ASSFSTSGRSPYNEQF
TRBV2	TRBJ2-2	ASTQKAGGTGELF
TRBV12-3/TRBV12-4	TRBJ2-7	ASSLGQGLEEQY
TRBV4-1	TRBJ2-2	ASSQGGRELF
TRBV5-1	TRBJ2-5	ASSLTSGRAVKTQY
TRBV27	TRBJ1-2	ASSFRGNYGYT
TRBV7-8	TRBJ2-1	ASSLLTAGGGEQF
TRBV25-1	TRBJ1-1	ASSATGGLDGLEAF
TRBV5-4	TRBJ2-3	ASSPGSGTATDTQY